Shown below are 5 T cell receptor beta chains from a single sample sequenced in a study of T cell responses to AZD1222 COVID-19 vaccine. Produced via immunoSEQ multiplex PCR; TCRdb's table is partial and in-frame only. The table has over 110,000 clones, about 92% seen once; the top ten hold just over 3%. This material consisted of peripheral blood, taken on day 0 of AZD1222 vaccination. All receptors come from an adult in good health.

The V gene is TRBV4-1, the J gene TRBJ1-4, with 8 bases identical to TRBD1. Trimming at V came to 0 bases and at J to 8 bases, leaving 5 bases not matched to a gene. The CDR3 is made up of 15 amino acids. Per the germline V gene, CDR1 is MGHRA and CDR2 is YSYEKL. In nucleotides, the CDR3 is TGCGCCAGCAGCCAAGATGGAGCAGGGGGCGAAAAACTGTTTTTT. Translation gives CASSQDGAGGEKLFF.

The chain uses TRBV20-1 and TRBJ2-7, with D perhaps TRBD1 or TRBD2 (7 bases each). V was trimmed by 3 bases and J by 4 bases, leaving 16 bases between them. CDR1 is DFQATT and CDR2 is SNEGSKA in the germline V gene (reference sequence). The CDR3 is 14 amino acids. The CDR3 DNA reads as TGCAGTGCTAGTCCAGGGGGGGGCCTGTACGAGCAGTACTTC. Translated, it gives CSASPGGGLYEQYF.

This clone was detected a few times. This chain uses TRBV28 with TRBJ2-7; 9 bases line up with TRBD1. There are 15 residues in the CDR3. With 5 bases clipped from V and 6 bases from J, the junction kept 11 bases outside the gene matches. CDR1 and CDR2 from the germline V gene are MDHEN and SYDVKM. In nucleotides, the CDR3 is TGTGCCAGCAGTGCTTCCGGGACAGGGACCCTCGAGCAGTACTTC. This gives the protein CASSASGTGTLEQYF.

V usage is TRBV7-2 and J usage is TRBJ2-1; 7 nucleotides line up with TRBD2. The CDR3 loop spans 14 amino acids. The V segment lost 3 bases and the J segment 6 bases; nucleotides outside the gene matches: 5. Looked up from germline, CDR1 is SGHTA and CDR2 is FQGNSA. The CDR3 is CASSLALAANEQFF. DNA of the CDR3: TGTGCCAGCAGCTTGGCGCTAGCGGCCAATGAGCAGTTCTTC.

V is TRBV29-1 and J is TRBJ1-2; no firm D call. The CDR3 has 14 amino acids. The germline V gene has CDR1 SQVTM and CDR2 ANQGSEA. The V gene lost 2 bases and the J gene lost 7 bases, with 17 bases spanning the gap. The CDR3 sequence: CSVERQEGPGGYTF. DNA for the CDR3: TGCAGCGTTGAACGCCAGGAAGGGCCCGGTGGCTACACCTTC.